Listed below are T cell receptor beta chains from one sample, sequenced in a study of technical replicates of blood from a handful of donors. The protocol was immunoSEQ multiplex PCR, while the TCRdb copy is restricted to in-frame clones and leaves out a portion. This sample has about 83,000 clones; approximately 94% occur once, and the top ten carry under 0.3%. Sequencing used T cells isolated from PBMCs. The receptors shown here come from a human donor in good health. The CDR3 runs from the conserved cysteine through the conserved F or W.

v_gene	len	j_gene	CDR3aa
TRBV29-1	18	TRBJ1-1	CSVVKVGKLGRSDTEAFF
TRBV7-8	16	TRBJ2-2	CASSLGAITNTGELFF
TRBV25-1	16	TRBJ2-7	CASSHPPGTGSYEQYF
TRBV19	14	TRBJ2-7	CASSPDRVVYEQYF
TRBV5-5	13	TRBJ2-5	CASRPGDTETQYF
TRBV7-9	17	TRBJ2-3	CASSLGTSGGITDTQYF
TRBV9	14	TRBJ2-2	CASSGLAATGELFF
TRBV6-5	13	TRBJ2-7	CASSYRPESEQYF
TRBV28	12	TRBJ1-2	CASSLVSYGYTF
TRBV14	14	TRBJ2-7	CASSQDHRFLEQYF
TRBV11-2	18	TRBJ2-3	CASSRGGVAGRFTDTQYF
TRBV7-2	18	TRBJ2-5	CASSLEFSRSARQETQYF
TRBV27	13	TRBJ1-1	CASSLQGNTEAFF
TRBV14	13	TRBJ1-2	CASSPAGVGGYTF
TRBV10-3	15	TRBJ2-3	CAIRDFSSGADTQYF
TRBV19	14	TRBJ2-2	CASSYIGGNGELFF
TRBV28	17	TRBJ2-5	CASSSDHRDSGQETQYF
TRBV5-1	14	TRBJ2-1	CASREQGLYNEQFF
TRBV12-5	16	TRBJ1-3	CASGLVLSVSGNTIYF
TRBV30	14	TRBJ1-3	CAWSPTGVRNTIYF
TRBV10-2	14	TRBJ1-3	CASREEQWANTIYF
TRBV7-9	11	TRBJ1-1	CAARGRTEAFF
TRBV27	16	TRBJ2-3	CASSFTDIALTDTQYF
TRBV7-3	13	TRBJ2-3	CASSQNLDHTQYF
TRBV7-3	16	TRBJ2-1	CASSPLPVAREAEQFF
TRBV19	15	TRBJ2-7	CASRRLAAPPYEQYF
TRBV6-6	14	TRBJ1-5	CASSYSRGTQPQHF
TRBV7-2	14	TRBJ1-4	CASSLDRGNEKLFF
TRBV6-1	13	TRBJ2-7	CAGRSGVSYEQYF
TRBV4-1	15	TRBJ1-3	CASSQVGQGRNTIYF
TRBV4-1	19	TRBJ2-3	CASSHRLAEIFKDTDTQYF
TRBV6-5	13	TRBJ2-1	CASSGALNNEQFF
TRBV7-8	12	TRBJ2-7	CASSHSGAEQYF
TRBV29-1	13	TRBJ2-7	CSGLTGNSYEQYF
TRBV7-2	15	TRBJ2-7	CASSSQTGTTYEQYF
TRBV7-6	14	TRBJ2-2	CASSLYKLTGELFF
TRBV5-8	16	TRBJ2-1	CASSLGSNRVYNEQFF
TRBV7-8	18	TRBJ2-7	CASSLVVTGTGPSYEQYF
TRBV7-6	15	TRBJ1-6	CASSPAGTGDSPLHF
TRBV5-6	16	TRBJ1-2	CASSLGFGSRGSGYTF
TRBV5-8	14	TRBJ1-2	CASSLRGADYGYTF
TRBV21-1	16	TRBJ1-4	CASSKEPTGSGEKLFF
TRBV19	18	TRBJ1-1	CASSIWPPPSGGRTEAFF
TRBV6-1	13	TRBJ1-5	CASSERGLRPQHF
TRBV5-1	14	TRBJ2-5	CASSQTRGQETQYF
TRBV20-1	11	TRBJ2-7	CSVPQGYEQYF
TRBV4-2	17	TRBJ2-3	CASSQRGSGGSTDTQYF
TRBV9	14	TRBJ2-7	CASSAGTGMDEQYF
TRBV4-1	15	TRBJ1-1	CASSQQGAMNTEAFF
TRBV6-5	15	TRBJ1-3	CASTRSGRSGNTIYF